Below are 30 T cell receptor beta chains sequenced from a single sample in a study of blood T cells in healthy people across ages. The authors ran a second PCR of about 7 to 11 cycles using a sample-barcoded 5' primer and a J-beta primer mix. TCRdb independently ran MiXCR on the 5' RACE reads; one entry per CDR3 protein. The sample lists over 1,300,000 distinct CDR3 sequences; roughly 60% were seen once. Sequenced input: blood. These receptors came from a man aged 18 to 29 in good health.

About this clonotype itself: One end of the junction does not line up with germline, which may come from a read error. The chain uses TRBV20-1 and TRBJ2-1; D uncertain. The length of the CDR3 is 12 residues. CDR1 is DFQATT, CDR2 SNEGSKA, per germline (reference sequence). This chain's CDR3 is CSARLAQNGQFF. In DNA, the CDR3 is TGCAGTGCGCGACTGGCCCAGAATGGGCAGTTCTTC.

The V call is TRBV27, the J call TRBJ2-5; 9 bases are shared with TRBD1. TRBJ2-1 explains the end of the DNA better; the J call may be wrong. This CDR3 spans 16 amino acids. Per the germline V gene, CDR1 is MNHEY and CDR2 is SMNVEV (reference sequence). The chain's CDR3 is CASSSFTGTGKETQFF. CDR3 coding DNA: TGTGCCAGCAGTTCTTTTACCGGGACAGGGAAAGAGACCCAGTTCTTC.

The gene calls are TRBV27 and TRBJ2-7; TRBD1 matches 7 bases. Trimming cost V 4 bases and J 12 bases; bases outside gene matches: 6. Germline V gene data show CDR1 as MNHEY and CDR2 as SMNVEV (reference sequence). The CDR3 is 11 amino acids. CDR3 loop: CASSSTGVVYF. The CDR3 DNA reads TGTGCCAGCAGTTCTACAGGGGTGGTGTACTTC.

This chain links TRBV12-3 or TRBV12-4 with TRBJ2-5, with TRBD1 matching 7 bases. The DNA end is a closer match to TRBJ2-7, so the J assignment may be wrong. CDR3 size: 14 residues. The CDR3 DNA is TGTGCCAGCAGCCGCCGTGGACAGGTCTACGAGCAGTACTTC. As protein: CASSRRGQVYEQYF.

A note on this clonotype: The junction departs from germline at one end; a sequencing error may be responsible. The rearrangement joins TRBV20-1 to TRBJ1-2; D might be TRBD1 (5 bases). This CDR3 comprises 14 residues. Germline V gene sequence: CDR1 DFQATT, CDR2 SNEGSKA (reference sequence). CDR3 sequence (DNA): TGCAGAGCTAGAGAAGGGGAGAGGGTGTATGGCTACACCTTC. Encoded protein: CRAREGERVYGYTF.

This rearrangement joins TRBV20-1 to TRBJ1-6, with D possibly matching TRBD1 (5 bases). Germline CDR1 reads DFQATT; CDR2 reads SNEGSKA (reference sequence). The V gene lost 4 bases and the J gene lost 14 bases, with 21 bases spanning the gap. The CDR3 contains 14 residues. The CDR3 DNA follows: TGCAGTGCTACCCCCAGTGAGGGACTTCAGACCCTCCACTTT. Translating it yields CSATPSEGLQTLHF.

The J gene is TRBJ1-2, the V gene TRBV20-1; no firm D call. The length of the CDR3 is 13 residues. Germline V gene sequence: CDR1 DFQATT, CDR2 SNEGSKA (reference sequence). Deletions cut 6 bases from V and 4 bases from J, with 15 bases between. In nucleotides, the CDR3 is TGCAGTGCCACAAATCCGGGGAGCTATGGCTACACCTTC. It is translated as CSATNPGSYGYTF.

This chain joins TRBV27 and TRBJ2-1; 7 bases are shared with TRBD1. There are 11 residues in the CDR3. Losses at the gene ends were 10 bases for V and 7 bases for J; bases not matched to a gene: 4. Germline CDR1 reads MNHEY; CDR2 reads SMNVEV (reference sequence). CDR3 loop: CATPRGNEQFF. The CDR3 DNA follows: TGTGCCACCCCCAGGGGGAATGAGCAGTTCTTC.

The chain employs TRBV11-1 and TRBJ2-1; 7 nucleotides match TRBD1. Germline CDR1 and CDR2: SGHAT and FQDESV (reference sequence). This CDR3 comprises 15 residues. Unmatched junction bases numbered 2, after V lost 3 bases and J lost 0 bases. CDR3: CASSFWTGSYNEQFF. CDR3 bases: TGTGCCAGCAGCTTCTGGACAGGCTCCTACAATGAGCAGTTCTTC. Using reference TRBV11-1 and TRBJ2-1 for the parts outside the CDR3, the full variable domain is EAEVAQSPRYKITEKSQAVAFWCDPISGHATLYWYRQILGQGPELLVQFQDESVVDDSQLPKDRFSAERLKGVDSTLKIQPAELGDSAMYLCASSFWTGSYNEQFFGPGTRLTVL.

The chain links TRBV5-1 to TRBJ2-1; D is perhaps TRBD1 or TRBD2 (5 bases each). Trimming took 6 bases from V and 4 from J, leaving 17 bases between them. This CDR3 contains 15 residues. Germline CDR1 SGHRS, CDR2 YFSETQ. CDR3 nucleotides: TGCGCCAGCATCACCGGGACGAGCGGATACAATGAGCAGTTCTTC. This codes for CASITGTSGYNEQFF.

CDR3 sequence: CASSAETSGRGNEQFF. The CDR3 nucleotides are TGTGCCAGCAGCGCCGAGACTAGCGGGAGAGGGAATGAGCAGTTCTTC. This chain uses TRBV7-9 with TRBJ2-1, with 12 nucleotides matching TRBD2. CDR1 SEHNR and CDR2 FQNEAQ come from the germline V gene (reference sequence). Trimming took 5 bases from V and 7 from J; bases not matched to a gene: 9. The CDR3 is 16 residues long. Together with reference TRBV7-9 and TRBJ2-1, the CDR3 gives the full variable domain: DTGVSQNPRHKITKRGQNVTFRCDPISEHNRLYWYRQTLGQGPEFLTYFQNEAQLEKSRLLSDRFSAERPKGSFSTLEIQRTEQGDSAMYLCASSAETSGRGNEQFFGPGTRLTVL.

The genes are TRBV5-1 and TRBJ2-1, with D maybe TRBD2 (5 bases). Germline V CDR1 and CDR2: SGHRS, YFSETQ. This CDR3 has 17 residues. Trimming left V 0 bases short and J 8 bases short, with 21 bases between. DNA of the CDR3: TGCGCCAGCAGCTTGGATCCCTGGGGAGCGGCTGGGGATGAGCAGTTCTTC. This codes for CASSLDPWGAAGDEQFF.

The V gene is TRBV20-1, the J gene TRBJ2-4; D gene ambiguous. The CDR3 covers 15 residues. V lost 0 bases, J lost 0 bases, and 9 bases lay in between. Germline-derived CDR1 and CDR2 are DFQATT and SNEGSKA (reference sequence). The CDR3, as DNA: TGCAGTGCTAGAGATCCCGCAGAAGCCAAAAACATTCAGTACTTC. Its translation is CSARDPAEAKNIQYF.

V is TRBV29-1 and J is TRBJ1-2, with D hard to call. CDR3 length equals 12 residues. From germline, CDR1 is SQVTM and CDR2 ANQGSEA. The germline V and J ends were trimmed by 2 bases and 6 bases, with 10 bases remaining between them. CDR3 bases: TGCAGCGTTGAAAGGGCAGTCAATGGCTACACCTTC. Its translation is CSVERAVNGYTF.

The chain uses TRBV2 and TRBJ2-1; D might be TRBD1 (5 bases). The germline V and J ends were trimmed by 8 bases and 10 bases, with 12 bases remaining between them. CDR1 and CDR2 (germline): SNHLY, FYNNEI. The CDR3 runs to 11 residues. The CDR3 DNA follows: TGTGCCAGCCAGGGATTCTACGAGCAGTTCTTC. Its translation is CASQGFYEQFF.

The CDR3 here is CASIGPRNSPLHF. In DNA, the CDR3 is TGTGCCAGCATTGGGCCGAGAAATTCACCCCTCCACTTT. The chain couples TRBV6-1 to TRBJ1-6; D is unclear. Germline V gene data show CDR1 as MNHNS and CDR2 as SASEGT. The CDR3 extends over 13 amino acids. Deletions cut 7 bases from V and 7 bases from J, with 11 bases between.

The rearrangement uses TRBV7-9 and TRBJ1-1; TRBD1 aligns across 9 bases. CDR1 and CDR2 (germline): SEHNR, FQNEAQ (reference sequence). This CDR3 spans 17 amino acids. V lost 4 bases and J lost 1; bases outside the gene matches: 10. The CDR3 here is CASSSLAGQGRNTEAFF. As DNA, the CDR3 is TGTGCCAGCAGCTCCCTTGCGGGACAGGGTAGGAACACTGAAGCTTTCTTT.

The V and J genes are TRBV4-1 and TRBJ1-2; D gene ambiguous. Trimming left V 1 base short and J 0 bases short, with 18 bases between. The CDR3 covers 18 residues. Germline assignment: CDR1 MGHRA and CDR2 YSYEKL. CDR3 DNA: TGCGCCAGCAGCCAAGGGGTGGCACTACAGTCCCCTAACTATGGCTACACCTTC. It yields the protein CASSQGVALQSPNYGYTF.

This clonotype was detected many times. DNA of the CDR3: TGTGCCAGCAGCCCGCATTACGTGGGGACAGGGGGCACAGATACGCAGTATTTT. It yields the protein CASSPHYVGTGGTDTQYF. V gene TRBV7-9 combines with J gene TRBJ2-3, with 10 bases fitting TRBD1. Germline assignment: CDR1 SEHNR and CDR2 FQNEAQ (reference sequence). This CDR3 has 18 amino acids. V trimming: 5 bases; J trimming: 1 base; junction bases outside the gene matches: 12. Variable domain in full (rest from reference TRBV7-9 and TRBJ2-3): DTGVSQNPRHKITKRGQNVTFRCDPISEHNRLYWYRQTLGQGPEFLTYFQNEAQLEKSRLLSDRFSAERPKGSFSTLEIQRTEQGDSAMYLCASSPHYVGTGGTDTQYFGPGTRLTVL.

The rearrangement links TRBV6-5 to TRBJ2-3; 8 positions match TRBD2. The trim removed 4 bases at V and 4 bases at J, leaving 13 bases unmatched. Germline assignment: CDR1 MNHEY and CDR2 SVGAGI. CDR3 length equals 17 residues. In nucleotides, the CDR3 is TGTGCCAGCAGTTCGGGTACCTCCGGGACTAGTGCAGATACGCAGTATTTT. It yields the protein CASSSGTSGTSADTQYF.

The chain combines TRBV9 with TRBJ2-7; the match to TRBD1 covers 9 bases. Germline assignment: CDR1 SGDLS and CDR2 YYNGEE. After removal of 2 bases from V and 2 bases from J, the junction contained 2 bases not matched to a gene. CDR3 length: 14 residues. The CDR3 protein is CASSVGTGTYEQYF. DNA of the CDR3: TGTGCCAGCAGCGTTGGGACAGGGACCTACGAGCAGTACTTC. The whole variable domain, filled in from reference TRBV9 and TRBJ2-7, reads DSGVTQTPKHLITATGQRVTLRCSPRSGDLSVYWYQQSLDQGLQFLIQYYNGEERAKGNILERFSAQQFPDLHSELNLSSLELGDSALYFCASSVGTGTYEQYFGPGTRLTVT.

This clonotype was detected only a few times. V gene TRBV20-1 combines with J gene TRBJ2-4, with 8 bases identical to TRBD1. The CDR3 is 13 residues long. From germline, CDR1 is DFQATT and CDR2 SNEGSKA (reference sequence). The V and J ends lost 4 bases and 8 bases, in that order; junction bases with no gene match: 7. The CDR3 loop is CSAKRQGADIQYF. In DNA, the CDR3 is TGCAGTGCTAAGAGGCAGGGGGCCGACATTCAGTACTTC.

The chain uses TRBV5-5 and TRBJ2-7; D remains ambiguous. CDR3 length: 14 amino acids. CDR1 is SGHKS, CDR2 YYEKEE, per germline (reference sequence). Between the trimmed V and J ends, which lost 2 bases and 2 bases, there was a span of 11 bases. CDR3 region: CASSFAVDAYEQYF. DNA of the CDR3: TGTGCCAGCAGCTTTGCGGTGGACGCCTACGAGCAGTACTTC.

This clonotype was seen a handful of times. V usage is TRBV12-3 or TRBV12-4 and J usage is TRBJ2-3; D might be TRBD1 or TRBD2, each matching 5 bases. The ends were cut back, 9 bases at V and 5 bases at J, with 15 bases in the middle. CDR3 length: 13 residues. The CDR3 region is CASGTQNEDTQYF. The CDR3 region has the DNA TGTGCCAGTGGGACCCAGAATGAAGATACGCAGTATTTT.

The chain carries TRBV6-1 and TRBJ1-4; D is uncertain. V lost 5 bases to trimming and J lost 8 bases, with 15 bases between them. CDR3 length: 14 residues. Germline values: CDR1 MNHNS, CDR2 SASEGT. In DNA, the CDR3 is TGTGCCAGCAGTCTTTCTTTCGGACTCGAAAAACTGTTTTTT. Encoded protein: CASSLSFGLEKLFF.

CDR3: CASSPRDRNTDTQYF. The CDR3 DNA reads as TGTGCCAGCAGCCCCCGCGACAGGAACACAGATACGCAGTATTTT. The J gene is TRBJ2-3, the V gene TRBV7-2, with TRBD1 as a possible D gene (6 bases). Germline CDR1 reads SGHTA; CDR2 reads FQGNSA. The CDR3 has 15 residues. Trimming left V 5 bases short and J 2 bases short, with 14 bases between.

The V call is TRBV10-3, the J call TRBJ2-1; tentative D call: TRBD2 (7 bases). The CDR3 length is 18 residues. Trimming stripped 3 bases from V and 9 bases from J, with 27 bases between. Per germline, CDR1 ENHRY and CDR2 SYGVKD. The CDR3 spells CAISDECGGVKEVCEQFF. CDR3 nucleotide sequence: TGTGCCATCAGTGACGAGTGCGGGGGCGTAAAGGAGGTGTGTGAGCAGTTCTTC.

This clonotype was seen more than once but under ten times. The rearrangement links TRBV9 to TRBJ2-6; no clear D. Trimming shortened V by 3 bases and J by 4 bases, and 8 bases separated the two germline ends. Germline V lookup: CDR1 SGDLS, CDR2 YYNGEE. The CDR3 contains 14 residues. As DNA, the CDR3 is TGTGCCAGCAGCGCCCGAACCGGGGCCAACGTCCTGACTTTC. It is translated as CASSARTGANVLTF.

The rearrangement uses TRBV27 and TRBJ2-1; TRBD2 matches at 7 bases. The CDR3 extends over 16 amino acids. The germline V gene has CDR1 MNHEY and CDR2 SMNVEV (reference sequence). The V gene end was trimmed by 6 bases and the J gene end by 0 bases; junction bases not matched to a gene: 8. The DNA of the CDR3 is TGTGCCAGCAGCCTAGGGGAGGGCAACTCCTACAATGAGCAGTTCTTC. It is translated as CASSLGEGNSYNEQFF.

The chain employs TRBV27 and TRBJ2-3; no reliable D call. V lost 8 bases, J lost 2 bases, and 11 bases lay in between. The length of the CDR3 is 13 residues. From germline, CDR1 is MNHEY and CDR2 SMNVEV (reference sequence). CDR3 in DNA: TGTGCCAGCGGGAAAGGGAACACAGATACGCAGTATTTT. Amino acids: CASGKGNTDTQYF.